The rows below give T cell receptor beta chains drawn from one sample of a study of blood T cell repertoires in COVID-19. Clones were sequenced by immunoSEQ multiplex PCR, and TCRdb holds only the in-frame ones, with some missing. This table holds about 10,000 clones, approximately 91% found once. Sample: peripheral blood. The receptors originated from a woman aged 50 to 60 with active COVID-19. Each CDR3 is given with its conserved first and last residue. D genes are given only for firm matches. A row's size may be missing; if present it is once, few, many or a size class.

-,-,TRBJ2-7,TRBV29-1,TGCAGCGTTGGGACTTGGGCCAGGGAGCAGTACTTC,CSVGTWAREQYF
TRBD1,-,TRBJ1-1,TRBV18,TGTGCCAGCTCACCGGGACAGGGAGGTATCACTGAAGCTTTCTTT,CASSPGQGGITEAFF
-,-,TRBJ2-5,TRBV15,TGTGCCACCAGCAGAGGACGGCGGGAGACCCAGTACTTC,CATSRGRRETQYF
TRBD1,few,TRBJ2-7,TRBV11-2,TGTGCCAGCAGCATGGGACAGGGAACCTACGAGCAGTACTTC,CASSMGQGTYEQYF
TRBD1,-,TRBJ1-1,TRBV3-1/TRBV3-2,TGTGCCAGCAGTGGCAGGGGGGCAAGGGACACTGAAGCTTTCTTT,CASSGRGARDTEAFF
TRBD1,-,TRBJ1-2,TRBV7-9,TGTGCCAGCAGCGGGGGACAGGGAAATGGCTACACCTTC,CASSGGQGNGYTF
-,-,TRBJ2-2,TRBV6-5,TGTGCCAGCAGCCGACTTGGGGCGGAGCTGTTTTTT,CASSRLGAELFF
-,-,TRBJ2-1,TRBV13,TGTGCCAGCAGCTTAGGGCTAGCGACGGGCAATGAGCAGTTCTTC,CASSLGLATGNEQFF
TRBD1,-,TRBJ1-2,TRBV11-3,TGTGCCAGCAGCTTAGGGACAGGCCATGGCTACACCTTC,CASSLGTGHGYTF
TRBD1,-,TRBJ1-2,TRBV19,TGTGCCAGTAGGAGATACAGGGGGAAAAATGGCTATGGCTACACCTTC,CASRRYRGKNGYGYTF
-,-,TRBJ2-5,TRBV9,TGTGCCAGCAGCGTAGAGTATAGGAGCCAAGAGACCCAGTACTTC,CASSVEYRSQETQYF
TRBD1,-,TRBJ2-2,TRBV19,TGTGCCAGTAGTCAGGGGGCCGGGGAGCTGTTTTTT,CASSQGAGELFF
TRBD2,-,TRBJ2-1,TRBV6-2/TRBV6-3,TGTGCCAGCAGCCAACTTTTACCAGGGACTAGCGGGAGTAAAAATGAGCAGTTCTTC,CASSQLLPGTSGSKNEQFF
TRBD2,once,TRBJ2-2,TRBV6-2/TRBV6-3,TGTGCCAGCAGCGACCCTAGCGGGGTGAACACCGGGGAGCTGTTTTTT,CASSDPSGVNTGELFF
-,-,TRBJ1-3,TRBV2,TGTGCCAGCAATCCCAGGACAGACTCTGGAAACACCATATATTTT,CASNPRTDSGNTIYF
TRBD2,-,TRBJ2-2,TRBV7-3,TGTGCCAGCAGCTTAGGGACTAGCAATGCCGGGGAGCTGTTTTTT,CASSLGTSNAGELFF
TRBD2,-,TRBJ2-3,TRBV11-2,TGTGCCAGCAGCTTGCCCTTTGGGGGAGGGACAGATACGCAGTATTTT,CASSLPFGGGTDTQYF
-,-,TRBJ2-1,TRBV4-1,TGCGCCAGCAGCCATAGTCCCGGCAGGGGATACAATGAGCAGTTCTTC,CASSHSPGRGYNEQFF
TRBD2,-,TRBJ2-7,TRBV19,TGTGCCAGTAGAATCGGACTAGCGGGATCCTACGAGCAGTACTTC,CASRIGLAGSYEQYF
-,-,TRBJ2-1,TRBV7-2,TGTGCCAGCAGCTTAGCGCCGAGTAGAAATGAGCAGTTCTTC,CASSLAPSRNEQFF
-,-,TRBJ1-2,TRBV10-3,TGTGCCATCAGTGGTGGGGGGAGGGACTATGGCTACACCTTC,CAISGGGRDYGYTF
-,-,TRBJ2-1,TRBV29-1,TGCAGCGTTGTCTCGGGGAATGAGCAGTTCTTC,CSVVSGNEQFF
-,-,TRBJ1-6,TRBV28,TGTGCCAGCAGACCCCGGGACATGCGGTCACCCCTCCACTTT,CASRPRDMRSPLHF
-,-,TRBJ1-2,TRBV6-5,TGTGCCAGCAGACTGAGGCGACAGCTCAGCTATGGCTACACCTTC,CASRLRRQLSYGYTF
TRBD1,-,TRBJ1-1,TRBV7-3,TGTGCCAGCAGCCCCGGACAGGATGGAACTGAAGCTTTCTTT,CASSPGQDGTEAFF
-,-,TRBJ1-3,TRBV21-1,TGTGCCAGCGGGGCCCTCGACCCCTCTGGAAACACCATATATTTT,CASGALDPSGNTIYF
-,few,TRBJ1-5,TRBV15,TGTGCCACCAGCGACGGACAGCTATATAGCAATCAGCCCCAGCATTTT,CATSDGQLYSNQPQHF
-,-,TRBJ1-5,TRBV28,TGTGCCAGCACTAGACAGAATATCCGTCCCCAGCATTTT,CASTRQNIRPQHF
-,-,TRBJ2-1,TRBV4-1,TGCGCCAGCAGCCAAGATGATAGGAGAAATGAGCAGTTCTTC,CASSQDDRRNEQFF
-,few,TRBJ1-5,TRBV24-1,TGTGCCATCCCCCATTGGGGCAGGGTTGATAGCAATCAGCCCCAGCATTTT,CAIPHWGRVDSNQPQHF
TRBD1,-,TRBJ2-1,TRBV10-1,TGCGCCAGCAGTGATGGACAGGGTAATAGTCGGGAGCAGTTCTTC,CASSDGQGNSREQFF
-,few,TRBJ2-1,TRBV2,TGTGCCAGCAGCCGACAGGAGAGCTCCTACAATGAGCAGTTCTTC,CASSRQESSYNEQFF
-,-,TRBJ2-7,TRBV30,TGTGCCTGGAGTTCTAACACGGGCGAGCAGTACTTC,CAWSSNTGEQYF
-,once,TRBJ1-2,TRBV6-5,TGTGCCAGCAGTTACTCGACGATGTCAGGCAACTATGGCTACACCTTC,CASSYSTMSGNYGYTF
-,-,TRBJ2-3,TRBV27,TGTGCCAGCAGTTTAATGGCTAGCCTTTCCACAGATACGCAGTATTTT,CASSLMASLSTDTQYF
TRBD1,-,TRBJ2-5,TRBV5-4,TGTGCCAGCAGCCGGACAGGGTTCCAAGAGACCCAGTACTTC,CASSRTGFQETQYF
-,once,TRBJ1-1,TRBV23-1,TGCGCCAGCAGTCAATCGTCGGTGCGTGCTTTCTTT,CASSQSSVRAFF
TRBD1,-,TRBJ1-2,TRBV28,TGTGCCAGCAGTTCGGCAGGGGGGAACTATGGCTACACCTTC,CASSSAGGNYGYTF
-,-,TRBJ2-7,TRBV2,TGTGCCAGCAGTCTGGGCTACTACGAGCAGTACTTC,CASSLGYYEQYF
-,-,TRBJ2-6,TRBV5-1,TGCGCCAGCAGCGATACTCGGTCTGGGGCCAACGTCCTGACTTTC,CASSDTRSGANVLTF
-,-,TRBJ2-1,TRBV7-9,TGTGCCAGCAGCTTAGCTACTTACAATGAGCAGTTCTTC,CASSLATYNEQFF
TRBD2,-,TRBJ2-7,TRBV7-9,TGTGCCAGCAGGGATTGGACAAACTCTGGACTAGGAAGCTCCTACGAGCAGTACTTC,CASRDWTNSGLGSSYEQYF
-,-,TRBJ1-3,TRBV5-6,TGTGCCAGCAGCTTCGTCTCTGGAAACACCATATATTTT,CASSFVSGNTIYF
TRBD2,-,TRBJ2-5,TRBV25-1,TGTGCCAGCAGTCCTCTAGCGGGAGGGGAGACCCAGTACTTC,CASSPLAGGETQYF
-,-,TRBJ1-4,TRBV4-1,TGCGCCAGCAGCCGCGACAGTAGTCCAGGGGAAAAACTGTTTTTT,CASSRDSSPGEKLFF
-,-,TRBJ1-1,TRBV7-9,TGTGCCAGCAGCGGAGAGGCCAGGAACACTGAAGCTTTCTTT,CASSGEARNTEAFF
-,-,TRBJ1-5,TRBV23-1,TGCGCCAGCAGTCAGACAGGAGCCAATCAGCCCCAGCATTTT,CASSQTGANQPQHF
TRBD1,-,TRBJ1-3,TRBV4-2,TGTGCCAGCAGCCAATTTACGACAGGGGTTGGAAACACCATATATTTT,CASSQFTTGVGNTIYF
-,-,TRBJ2-7,TRBV7-2,TGTGCCAGCAGCCGTACAGGGACAAGTTCCTACGAGCAGTACTTC,CASSRTGTSSYEQYF
-,few,TRBJ1-6,TRBV4-2,TGTGCCAGCAGCCAAGAATCAGGGGTCAATTCACCCCTCCACTTT,CASSQESGVNSPLHF
-,-,TRBJ2-1,TRBV20-1,TGCAGTGCTAGGGGCGGGATTGAGCAGTTCTTC,CSARGGIEQFF
TRBD2,once,TRBJ2-7,TRBV5-1,TGCGCCAGCAGCTTGGGCGCTAGCGGGAGCTACGAGCAGTACTTC,CASSLGASGSYEQYF
TRBD2,-,TRBJ2-7,TRBV6-6,TGTGCCAGCCGGGGGGTCCTGCACTCCTACGAGCAGTACTTC,CASRGVLHSYEQYF
TRBD2,-,TRBJ2-2,TRBV19,TGTGCCAGTATCGGGAGAGCGGGAGTAGGCACCGGGGAGCTGTTTTTT,CASIGRAGVGTGELFF
TRBD1,-,TRBJ1-1,TRBV3-1/TRBV3-2,TGTGCCAGCAGCCTCTCTTACAGGGGTGAAGCTTTCTTT,CASSLSYRGEAFF
TRBD1,-,TRBJ2-3,TRBV2,TGTGCCAGCAGAATGGACAGGACCACAGATACGCAGTATTTT,CASRMDRTTDTQYF
TRBD2,-,TRBJ2-7,TRBV24-1,TGTGCCACCAGTGATTCGTCTAGCGGGAGGTACTACGAGCAGTACTTC,CATSDSSSGRYYEQYF
-,-,TRBJ1-3,TRBV2,TGTGCCAGCAGTGAAGGACACCCGAGCTCTGGAAACACCATATATTTT,CASSEGHPSSGNTIYF
TRBD1,-,TRBJ2-5,TRBV7-2,TGTGCCAGCAGAAGACAGGGGATCTCAGAGACCCAGTACTTC,CASRRQGISETQYF